The 22 T cell receptor beta chains reported below all come from one sample, sequenced in a study of CD8+ T cells in alopecia areata. Treatment defined: oral pan-JAK inhibitor, 5-10 mg twice daily. After isolation, RNA underwent reverse transcription to generate cDNA as the sequencing template. Assay used: immunoSEQ multiplex PCR; TCRdb lists only in-frame clones, some missing. In the table there are 150,000 to 200,000 clones, roughly 60% of which are singletons. The starting material was CD4+ T cells sorted from blood, obtained at week 24, from a patient treated with tofacitinib. The origin of the receptors is a human donor with alopecia areata.

The rearrangement links TRBV7-2 to TRBJ2-7; D is undetermined. The CDR3 length is 11 residues. Germline CDR1 is SGHTA and CDR2 is FQGNSA. Trimming pared 4 bases from V and 6 bases from J, leaving 7 bases between. CDR3 region: CASSSSSEQYF. The CDR3 DNA follows: TGTGCCAGCAGCTCTTCGTCCGAGCAGTACTTC.

This chain connects TRBV7-2 to TRBJ2-3, with 13 bases matching TRBD2. CDR1 is SGHTA, CDR2 FQGNSA, per germline. The length of the CDR3 is 17 residues. Trimming removed 4 bases from V and 0 bases from J; junction bases left unmatched: 4. CDR3: CASSYGLAGASTDTQYF. DNA for the CDR3: TGTGCCAGCAGCTACGGACTAGCGGGGGCTAGCACAGATACGCAGTATTTT. Drawing the rest from reference TRBV7-2 and TRBJ2-3, the complete variable domain is GAGVSQSPSNKVTEKGKDVELRCDPISGHTALYWYRQSLGQGLEFLIYFQGNSAPDKSGLPSDRFSAERTGGSVSTLTIQRTQQEDSAVYLCASSYGLAGASTDTQYFGPGTRLTVL.

V usage is TRBV5-6 and J usage is TRBJ1-6, with a possible D match to TRBD1 (6 bases). From germline, CDR1 is SGHDT and CDR2 YYEEEE. This CDR3 comprises 12 residues. Trimming cost V 0 bases and J 16 bases, with 11 bases left between them. The CDR3 loop reads CASSLGTEQLHF. The CDR3 DNA reads TGTGCCAGCAGCTTGGGGACAGAACAGCTCCACTTT.

This rearrangement joins TRBV5-1 to TRBJ1-1; 10 bases align to TRBD1. Per the germline V gene, CDR1 is SGHRS and CDR2 is YFSETQ. The CDR3 covers 15 residues. J gave up 3 bases and V 4 bases, and 6 bases lay outside the gene matches. The CDR3 sequence is CASSPRQGADTEAFF. CDR3 in DNA: TGCGCCAGCAGCCCACGACAGGGGGCAGACACTGAAGCTTTCTTT.

This clone was detected only a few times. CDR3 DNA sequence: TGTGCCAGCAGCTTCGGACAGGGGGCGGTCGAGCAGTACTTC. Residues: CASSFGQGAVEQYF. The gene calls are TRBV14 and TRBJ2-7; 11 positions agree with TRBD1. This CDR3 has 14 amino acids. Germline CDR1 is SGHDN and CDR2 is FVKESK. V dropped 5 bases and J dropped 6; count of bases not matched to a gene: 6.

The chain uses TRBV6-6 and TRBJ2-5; 10 bases map to TRBD2. Germline loops: CDR1 MNHNY, CDR2 SVGAGI (reference sequence). V lost 7 bases and J lost 1; bases outside the gene matches: 9. This CDR3 has 16 residues. The CDR3 sequence is CASMKASGGTQETQYF. The CDR3 nucleotides are TGTGCCAGCATGAAGGCTAGCGGGGGAACCCAAGAGACCCAGTACTTC.

CDR3 sequence reads: CASGLRSNEQFF. CDR3 coding DNA: TGTGCTAGTGGTTTACGAAGCAATGAGCAGTTCTTC. V and J are TRBV12-5 and TRBJ2-1; D gene uncertain. CDR3 length: 12 residues. Looked up from germline, CDR1 is LGHNT and CDR2 is FRNRAP. The V and J ends lost 3 bases and 6 bases respectively, with 6 bases between them.

The rearrangement uses TRBV29-1 and TRBJ2-5, with D perhaps TRBD2 (5 bases). The V and J ends lost 3 bases and 5 bases respectively, with 13 bases between them. The CDR3 extends over 13 amino acids. In germline, CDR1 is SQVTM, CDR2 ANQGSEA. The CDR3 region is CSVDNISGETQYF. CDR3 nucleotides: TGCAGCGTTGACAACATCTCGGGGGAGACCCAGTACTTC. The full variable domain, with the rest looked up from reference TRBV29-1 and TRBJ2-5, is SAVISQKPSRDICQRGTSLTIQCQVDSQVTMMFWYRQQPGQSLTLIATANQGSEATYESGFVIDKFPISRPNLTFSTLTVSNMSPEDSSIYLCSVDNISGETQYFGPGTRLLVL.

This sequence joins TRBV29-1 and TRBJ2-1, with 7 bases that match TRBD1. The CDR3 runs 13 residues. Trimming at V came to 5 bases and at J to 9 bases, leaving 10 bases not matched to a gene. Germline V CDR1 and CDR2: SQVTM, ANQGSEA. This CDR3 is CSVLEGGSGEQFF. CDR3 nucleotides: TGCAGCGTTCTCGAAGGGGGCAGTGGTGAGCAGTTCTTC.

The chain joins TRBV4-2 to TRBJ1-2; weak D call: TRBD1 (6 bases). The V end lost 0 bases, the J end lost 10 bases, and 15 bases lay between the germline ends. The CDR3 is 14 residues long. Germline V gene lookup returns CDR1 LGHNA and CDR2 YNFKEQ. In DNA, the CDR3 is TGTGCCAGCAGCCAAGACGACAGGAGTGGTTTCTACACCTTC. It codes for CASSQDDRSGFYTF.

This clone showed up just a few times. The chain links TRBV7-2 to TRBJ1-1, with D possibly matching TRBD1 (5 bases). CDR1 SGHTA and CDR2 FQGNSA come from the germline V gene. The CDR3 covers 17 residues. V was shortened by 5 bases and J by 4 bases, with 23 bases between the two germline ends. In DNA form, the CDR3 reads TGTGCCAGCAGCCCCCTGTCTTCGGGACCCGATAGCACTGAAGCTTTCTTT. Amino acids: CASSPLSSGPDSTEAFF.

This chain joins TRBV29-1 and TRBJ1-6, with 7 bases aligning to TRBD1. Germline V lookup: CDR1 SQVTM, CDR2 ANQGSEA. J gave up 7 bases and V 7 bases, and 4 bases lay outside the gene matches. The CDR3 spans 12 residues. CDR3 in DNA: TGCAGCGCCGGACAGGCAAATTCACCCCTCCACTTT. This codes for CSAGQANSPLHF.

This clone turned up a few times. An end of the junction does not agree with germline; a read error may underlie this. The chain couples TRBV23-1 to TRBJ1-4; D unresolved. TRBV23-1 is labeled an ORF, and its function is uncertain. The CDR3 has 8 amino acids. The CDR3 DNA is TGCGCCAGCAGTCCGAGCCATTTT. Translated, it gives CASSPSHF.

The V and J genes are TRBV11-2 and TRBJ2-5, with D unclear. CDR3 length: 15 residues. CDR1 and CDR2 from the germline V gene are SGHAT and FQNNGV. Trimming took off 1 base at V and 1 base at J, with 10 bases between the two ends. The CDR3, as DNA: TGTGCCAGCAGCTTAGTTTTGGGCATCCAAGAGACCCAGTACTTC. Translated: CASSLVLGIQETQYF. The whole variable domain, filled in from reference TRBV11-2 and TRBJ2-5, reads EAGVAQSPRYKIIEKRQSVAFWCNPISGHATLYWYQQILGQGPKLLIQFQNNGVVDDSQLPKDRFSAERLKGVDSTLKIQPAKLEDSAVYLCASSLVLGIQETQYFGPGTRLLVL.

The chain combines TRBV29-1 with TRBJ1-4; D is unclear. This CDR3 contains 11 residues. The V and J ends lost 7 bases and 8 bases respectively, with 11 bases between them. CDR1 and CDR2 from the germline V gene are SQVTM and ANQGSEA. The CDR3 protein is CSASLSEKLFF. In DNA form, the CDR3 reads TGCAGCGCCTCCCTGTCCGAAAAACTGTTTTTT. The full variable domain, completed using reference TRBV29-1 and TRBJ1-4, is SAVISQKPSRDICQRGTSLTIQCQVDSQVTMMFWYRQQPGQSLTLIATANQGSEATYESGFVIDKFPISRPNLTFSTLTVSNMSPEDSSIYLCSASLSEKLFFGSGTQLSVL.

In this sample, this clone turned up many times. The rearrangement links TRBV19 to TRBJ1-5, with 7 bases that match TRBD1. Germline values: CDR1 LNHDA, CDR2 SQIVND (reference sequence). V was pared by 5 bases and J by 7 bases, with 11 bases of the junction left unmatched. This CDR3 region has 15 residues. Here the CDR3 reads CASSPSSNRGQPQHF. The CDR3 DNA reads as TGTGCCAGTAGTCCTTCCTCAAACAGGGGCCAGCCCCAGCATTTT.

The chain links TRBV29-1 to TRBJ2-3, with D possibly matching TRBD2 (5 bases). Trimming stripped 2 bases from V and 3 bases from J, with 9 bases between. The CDR3 has 13 amino acids. Germline V gives CDR1 SQVTM, CDR2 ANQGSEA. The CDR3 protein is CSVERRGTDTQYF. DNA of the CDR3: TGCAGCGTTGAACGGAGAGGGACAGATACGCAGTATTTT.

The chain has TRBV13 and TRBJ2-5; TRBD2 aligns across 11 bases. There are 13 residues in the CDR3. With 5 bases clipped from V and 8 bases from J, the junction kept 4 bases outside the gene matches. Germline CDR1 PRHDT, CDR2 FYEKMQ (reference sequence). Here the CDR3 DNA reads TGTGCCAGCAGCAGTAGCGGGGGGGATACCCAGTACTTC. The encoded protein is CASSSSGGDTQYF. The full variable domain, rest sourced from reference TRBV13 and TRBJ2-5, is AAGVIQSPRHLIKEKRETATLKCYPIPRHDTVYWYQQGPGQDPQFLISFYEKMQSDKGSIPDRFSAQQFSDYHSELNMSSLELGDSALYFCASSSSGGDTQYFGPGTRLLVL.

V usage is TRBV4-3 and J usage is TRBJ2-2, with 9 bases identical to TRBD1. The junction had 4 bases not matched to a gene; V was cut back by 8 bases and J by 0 bases. Germline CDR1 and CDR2: LGHNA and YSLEER. This CDR3 has 15 residues. The CDR3 here is CASAGQGTNTGELFF. The CDR3, as DNA: TGCGCCAGCGCCGGACAGGGGACGAACACCGGGGAGCTGTTTTTT.

V gene TRBV30 combines with J gene TRBJ1-5; TRBD1 is a possible D gene (6 bases). V lost 2 bases and J 1 base, leaving 12 bases between the germline ends. The CDR3 is 15 amino acids. Germline V gene data show CDR1 as GTSNPN and CDR2 as SVGIG (reference sequence). The CDR3 DNA sequence: TGTGCCTGGAGTCTTGGGGGCAGGAGCAATCAGCCCCAGCATTTT. Its translation: CAWSLGGRSNQPQHF.

V is TRBV29-1 and J is TRBJ1-5, with 8 bases identical to TRBD1. CDR3 length: 13 amino acids. Germline CDR1 reads SQVTM; CDR2 reads ANQGSEA. CDR3 sequence (DNA): TGCAGTGCAGGGGGCAGAGGGAATCAGCCCCAGCATTTT. It translates to CSAGGRGNQPQHF.

This sequence joins TRBV27 and TRBJ1-1; 11 bases fit TRBD1. V lost 1 base and J lost 5; bases outside the gene matches: 3. The CDR3 spans 15 residues. Germline V gene data show CDR1 as MNHEY and CDR2 as SMNVEV (reference sequence). The CDR3, as DNA: TGTGCCAGCAGTTTATTGGGACAGGGGGGTACTGAAGCTTTCTTT. Translated: CASSLLGQGGTEAFF.